This TCR beta chain was captured by sequencing in a study of early T cells in non-severe SARS-CoV-2 infection. Study as a whole: Sequencing was performed on bulk RNA from unsorted whole blood, leaving chains unpaired. Findings and limits, study-wide: VDJdb matching favored anti-spike CD8 responses, missing private and CD4 specificities.

Remarks on this clonotype: Its antigen remains unidentified.

Researchers attached unique molecular identifiers to individual cDNA molecules. Each CDR3 protein gets one entry after TCRdb re-called the 5' RACE reads with MiXCR. The sample lists around 70,000 distinct CDR3 sequences; roughly 11% were seen once. Looked up from germline, CDR1 is MNHEY and CDR2 is SVGAGI. V dropped 6 bases and J dropped 5 bases, with 20 bases sitting between them. The CDR3 is 16 residues long. Material: whole blood. The source of this sequence is an adult who was a healthcare worker with PCR-confirmed SARS-CoV-2 infection or an uninfected control (not recorded which). The rearrangement uses TRBV6-5 and TRBJ2-1; D is perhaps TRBD1 (5 bases). CDR3 in amino acids: CASSPTYRFQNNEQFF. The CDR3 DNA is TGTGCCAGCAGCCCTACCTACAGGTTTCAAAACAATGAGCAGTTCTTC.